This entry lists 20 T cell receptor beta chains sequenced from one sample in a study of blood T cell repertoires in COVID-19 (dated by TCRdb to 2020 to 2022). Preparation of the library involved the immunoSEQ multiplex PCR assay. In TCRdb, the immuneACCESS table is reduced to in-frame sequences with V and J assigned. These tables do not hold every clone; where another copy was compared, an unresolved V gene accounts for under half, and the others remain unexplained. For this sample there are 300,000 to 400,000 clones; roughly 90% appear just once. The ten largest clones represent about 3.9% of the sample. Input material: peripheral blood. These receptors originate from a woman aged 45-65 years with active or convalescent COVID-19.

V is TRBV6-1 and J is TRBJ2-7; 12 positions match TRBD1. After removal of 2 bases from V and 9 bases from J, the junction contained 5 bases not matched to a gene. Germline CDR1 is MNHNS and CDR2 is SASEGT. The CDR3 is 14 residues long. The CDR3 sequence: CASSERGQGAGQYF. In nucleotides, the CDR3 is TGTGCCAGCAGTGAACGGGGACAGGGGGCTGGGCAGTACTTC.

This chain connects TRBV4-3 to TRBJ1-1; D ambiguous. V shed 0 bases and J shed 8 bases, with 19 bases lying between them. This CDR3 region has 16 residues. Germline CDR1 reads LGHNA; CDR2 reads YSLEER. For the CDR3, the DNA is TGCGCCAGCAGCCAAGATGAGAAGGTTCTAGTGGAGGAAGCTTTCTTT. Residues: CASSQDEKVLVEEAFF.

The chain joins TRBV15 to TRBJ1-2; the D gene is possibly TRBD1 (5 bases). V lost 0 bases and J lost 5, with 13 bases in between. Germline assignment: CDR1 LNHNV and CDR2 YYDKDF (reference sequence). The CDR3 consists of 15 residues. The CDR3 loop is CATSREGGGKYGYTF. In DNA form, the CDR3 reads TGTGCCACCAGCAGAGAGGGGGGAGGGAAGTATGGCTACACCTTC.

The chain uses TRBV9 and TRBJ2-7; 8 bases line up with TRBD1. The V gene's germline CDR1 is SGDLS and CDR2 YYNGEE. The CDR3 spans 15 residues. After removal of 3 bases from V and 1 base from J, the junction contained 6 bases not matched to a gene. CDR3 DNA: TGTGCCAGCAGCGGAGGACAGGGCCCTTCCTACGAGCAGTACTTC. It codes for CASSGGQGPSYEQYF.

The chain joins TRBV29-1 to TRBJ1-5; D not resolved. The germline V gene encodes CDR1 SQVTM and CDR2 ANQGSEA. This CDR3 spans 13 amino acids. The ends were cut back, 6 bases at V and 6 bases at J, with 15 bases in the middle. CDR3 bases: TGCAGCGTCACGGGAGCAGTTGGTCAGCCCCAGCATTTT. This gives the protein CSVTGAVGQPQHF.

J is TRBJ1-2 and V is TRBV11-2; tentative D call: TRBD1 (5 bases). From germline, CDR1 is SGHAT and CDR2 FQNNGV. The V gene lost 5 bases and the J gene lost 5 bases, with 18 bases spanning the gap. The CDR3 totals 15 residues. CDR3 nucleotides: TGTGCCAGCAGCCCCTCCTCAGGGCAGGGATATGGCTACACCTTC. As protein: CASSPSSGQGYGYTF.

V and J are TRBV5-4 and TRBJ2-3, with TRBD2 as a possible D gene (5 bases). There are 14 residues in the CDR3. V shed 5 bases and J shed 4 bases, with 14 bases lying between them. Germline V gene lookup returns CDR1 SGHNT and CDR2 YYREEE (reference sequence). The CDR3 region is CASSPGGFPDTQYF. The CDR3 nucleotides are TGTGCCAGCAGTCCGGGCGGGTTCCCAGATACGCAGTATTTT.

The gene calls are TRBV5-4 and TRBJ2-7, with 10 bases matching TRBD1. The CDR3 consists of 15 residues. After removal of 4 bases from V and 9 bases from J, the junction contained 13 bases not matched to a gene. CDR1 is SGHNT and CDR2 is YYREEE in the germline V gene (reference sequence). The CDR3 loop reads CASSPEPGQGLGQYF. The CDR3 nucleotides are TGTGCCAGCAGCCCCGAACCGGGACAGGGGCTTGGGCAGTACTTC.

This clone has only one observation. The CDR3 loop reads CASSPPVTNEKLFF. CDR3 DNA sequence: TGTGCCAGCAGCCCTCCGGTGACAAATGAAAAACTGTTTTTT. V usage is TRBV2 and J usage is TRBJ1-4; D remains ambiguous. Between the trimmed V and J ends, which lost 6 bases and 5 bases, there was a span of 13 bases. The germline V gene has CDR1 SNHLY and CDR2 FYNNEI. The CDR3 has 14 residues. The whole variable domain, remainder taken from reference TRBV2 and TRBJ1-4, is EPEVTQTPSHQVTQMGQEVILRCVPISNHLYFYWYRQILGQKVEFLVSFYNNEISEKSEIFDDQFSVERPDGSNFTLKIRSTKLEDSAMYFCASSPPVTNEKLFFGSGTQLSVL.

The rearrangement joins TRBV7-3 to TRBJ1-2, with 8 bases that match TRBD1. V trimming: 4 bases; J trimming: 7 bases; junction bases outside the gene matches: 5. There are 13 residues in the CDR3. Germline lookup yields CDR1 SGHTA and CDR2 FQGTGA. The CDR3 bases are TGTGCCAGCAGCTCCCGGACAGGGACTGGCTACACCTTC. Amino acid sequence: CASSSRTGTGYTF. Variable domain in full (rest from reference TRBV7-3 and TRBJ1-2): GAGVSQTPSNKVTEKGKYVELRCDPISGHTALYWYRQSLGQGPEFLIYFQGTGAADDSGLPNDRFFAVRPEGSVSTLKIQRTERGDSAVYLCASSSRTGTGYTFGSGTRLTVV.

CDR3: CASSEGAGYGYTF. In DNA, the CDR3 is TGTGCCAGCAGTGAGGGGGCAGGCTATGGCTACACCTTC. The chain is built from TRBV12-3 or TRBV12-4 and TRBJ1-2, with TRBD1 identical over 7 bases. Trimming removed 5 bases from V and 4 bases from J; junction bases left unmatched: 4. The CDR3 loop spans 13 amino acids.

The chain uses TRBV5-1 and TRBJ2-1, with 9 bases that match TRBD1. V was pared by 4 bases and J by 0 bases, with 8 bases of the junction left unmatched. In germline, CDR1 is SGHRS, CDR2 YFSETQ. This CDR3 comprises 17 residues. CDR3 nucleotide sequence: TGCGCCAGCAGCCAGACAGGGGGATTCAGCTCCTACAATGAGCAGTTCTTC. This sequence encodes CASSQTGGFSSYNEQFF.

DNA of the CDR3: TGTGCCAGCAGCCTCGGCTACAATGAGCAGTTCTTC. It specifies CASSLGYNEQFF. This rearrangement joins TRBV7-2 to TRBJ2-1, with D uncertain. Trimming removed 5 bases from V and 3 bases from J, with 5 bases in between. Germline values: CDR1 SGHTA, CDR2 FQGNSA. CDR3 length: 12 residues. Full variable domain (outside the CDR3, taken from reference TRBV7-2 and TRBJ2-1): GAGVSQSPSNKVTEKGKDVELRCDPISGHTALYWYRQSLGQGLEFLIYFQGNSAPDKSGLPSDRFSAERTGGSVSTLTIQRTQQEDSAVYLCASSLGYNEQFFGPGTRLTVL.

This chain connects TRBV27 to TRBJ1-1, with unresolved D. This CDR3 comprises 13 residues. The ends were cut back, 3 bases at V and 5 bases at J, with 10 bases in the middle. CDR1 is MNHEY, CDR2 SMNVEV, per germline (reference sequence). The CDR3 DNA sequence: TGTGCCAGCAGTTTTCGGCGAGGGACTGAAGCTTTCTTT. Its translation is CASSFRRGTEAFF.

The rearrangement joins TRBV11-2 to TRBJ1-2, with D unresolved. Germline CDR1 is SGHAT and CDR2 is FQNNGV. CDR3 length: 14 amino acids. V lost 1 base and J 6 bases, leaving 12 bases between the germline ends. The DNA for the CDR3 is TGTGCCAGCAGCTTAGGCGGCAGTGAGCATGGCTACACCTTC. It translates to CASSLGGSEHGYTF.

The chain carries TRBV5-6 and TRBJ1-1; 7 positions match TRBD1. Germline loops: CDR1 SGHDT, CDR2 YYEEEE. This CDR3 comprises 15 residues. The J segment lost 4 bases and the V segment lost 2 bases, leaving 8 bases of the junction unmatched. In DNA form, the CDR3 reads TGTGCCAGCAGCTTAGGGGGCAGTTTAGGCACTGAAGCTTTCTTT. Amino acid sequence: CASSLGGSLGTEAFF.

The chain links TRBV25-1 to TRBJ2-2; TRBD1 might be the D (6 bases). V was cut by 8 bases and J by 4 bases, with 14 bases left in between. Per the germline V gene, CDR1 is MGHDK and CDR2 is SYGVNS. The CDR3 loop spans 14 amino acids. Here the CDR3 DNA reads TGTGCCAGCGGGGTACAGGGATTCACCGGGGAGCTGTTTTTT. Residues: CASGVQGFTGELFF.

This rearrangement joins TRBV5-5 to TRBJ2-7, with 8 bases lining up with TRBD2. The CDR3 covers 15 residues. Germline values: CDR1 SGHKS, CDR2 YYEKEE (reference sequence). The junction had 5 bases not matched to a gene; V was cut back by 0 bases and J by 3 bases. This CDR3 is CASSLVGTRDYEQYF. The CDR3 DNA follows: TGTGCCAGCAGCTTGGTAGGGACTAGAGACTACGAGCAGTACTTC.

This chain connects TRBV19 to TRBJ1-2; 7 bases line up with TRBD1. The trim removed 4 bases at V and 3 bases at J, leaving 8 bases unmatched. This CDR3 contains 15 residues. The germline CDR1 and CDR2 sequences are LNHDA and SQIVND (reference sequence). DNA for the CDR3: TGTGCCAGTAGTAAGGGGGCGACCCTTGACTATGGCTACACCTTC. It is translated as CASSKGATLDYGYTF.

The rearrangement uses TRBV28 and TRBJ1-1; D is perhaps TRBD1 (5 bases). Looked up from germline, CDR1 is MDHEN and CDR2 is SYDVKM. This CDR3 spans 14 amino acids. V dropped 6 bases and J dropped 4 bases, with 15 bases sitting between them. DNA of the CDR3: TGTGCCAGCAGCCGATTGGACGGGGGCACTGAAGCTTTCTTT. It specifies CASSRLDGGTEAFF. The variable domain in full, completed from reference TRBV28 and TRBJ1-1, reads DVKVTQSSRYLVKRTGEKVFLECVQDMDHENMFWYRQDPGLGLRLIYFSYDVKMKEKGDIPEGYSVSREKKERFSLILESASTNQTSMYLCASSRLDGGTEAFFGQGTRLTVV.